The present T cell receptor (beta chain) was sequenced within a study of blood T cell repertoires in COVID-19. Study overall: Samples of COVID-19 (acute and convalescent) were obtained from the United States, Italy and Spain. Sources were T cells, B-cell-depleted T cells, or PBMCs; the material itself was cDNA or gDNA.

There are 14 residues in the CDR3. Trimming cost V 0 bases and J 5 bases, with 7 bases left between them. Germline CDR1 reads MNHEY; CDR2 reads SMNVEV (reference sequence). In the source study's methods: Reference gene primers were amplified, and this amplification served to estimate nucleated cell counts. Profiled with immunoSEQ multiplex PCR; TCRdb holds only in-frame clones, not every one. V and J calls and clone size follow that table, whereas D and trimming were derived from the DNA. Among 30,000 to 35,000 clones listed, about 89% were seen once. The sample was peripheral blood. J is TRBJ2-2 and V is TRBV27, with D hard to call. The receptor's source is an elderly man with active COVID-19. This CDR3 reads CASSLSRFTGELFF. The CDR3 nucleotides read TGTGCCAGCAGTTTATCGAGGTTTACCGGGGAGCTGTTTTTT.